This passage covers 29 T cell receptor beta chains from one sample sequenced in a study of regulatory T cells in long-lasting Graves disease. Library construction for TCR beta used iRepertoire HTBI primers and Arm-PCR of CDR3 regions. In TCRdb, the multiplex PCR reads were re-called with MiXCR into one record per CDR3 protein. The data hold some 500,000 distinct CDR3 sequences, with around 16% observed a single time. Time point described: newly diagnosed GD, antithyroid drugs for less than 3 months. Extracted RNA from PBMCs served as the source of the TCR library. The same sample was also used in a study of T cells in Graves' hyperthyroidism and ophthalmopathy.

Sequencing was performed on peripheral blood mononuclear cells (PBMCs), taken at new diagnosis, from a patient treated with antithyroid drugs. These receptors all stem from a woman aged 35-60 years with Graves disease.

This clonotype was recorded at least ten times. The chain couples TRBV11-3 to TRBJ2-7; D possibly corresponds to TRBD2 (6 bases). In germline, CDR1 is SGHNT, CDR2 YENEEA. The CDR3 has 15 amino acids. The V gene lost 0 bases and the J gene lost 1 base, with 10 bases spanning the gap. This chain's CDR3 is CASSLETGTSYEQYF. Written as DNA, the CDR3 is TGTGCCAGCAGCTTAGAAACTGGGACTTCCTACGAGCAGTACTTC.

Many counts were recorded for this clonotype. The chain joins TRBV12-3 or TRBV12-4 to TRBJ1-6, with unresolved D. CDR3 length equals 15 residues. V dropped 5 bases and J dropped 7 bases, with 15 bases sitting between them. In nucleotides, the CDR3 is TGTGCCAGCAGTATCTCGTCCTATTGGAATTCACCCCTCCACTTT. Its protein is CASSISSYWNSPLHF.

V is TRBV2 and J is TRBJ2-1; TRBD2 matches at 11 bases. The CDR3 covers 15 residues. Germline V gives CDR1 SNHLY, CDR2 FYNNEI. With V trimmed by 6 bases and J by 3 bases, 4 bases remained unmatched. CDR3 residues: CASRELAGDYNEQFF. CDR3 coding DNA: TGTGCCAGCAGGGAACTAGCGGGGGACTACAATGAGCAGTTCTTC.

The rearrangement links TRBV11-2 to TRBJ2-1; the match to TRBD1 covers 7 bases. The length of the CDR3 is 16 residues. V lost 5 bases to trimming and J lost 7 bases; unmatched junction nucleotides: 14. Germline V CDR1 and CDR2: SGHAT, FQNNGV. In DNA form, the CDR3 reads TGTGCCAGCAGCACCTTGACAGGGAAGAAGACTAATGAGCAGTTCTTC. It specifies CASSTLTGKKTNEQFF.

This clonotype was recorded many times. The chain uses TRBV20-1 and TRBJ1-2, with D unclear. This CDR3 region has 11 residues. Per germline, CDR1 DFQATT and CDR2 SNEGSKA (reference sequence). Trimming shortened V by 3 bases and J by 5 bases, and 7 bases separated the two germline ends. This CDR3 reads CSASGWYGYTF. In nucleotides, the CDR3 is TGCAGTGCTAGTGGGTGGTATGGCTACACCTTC.

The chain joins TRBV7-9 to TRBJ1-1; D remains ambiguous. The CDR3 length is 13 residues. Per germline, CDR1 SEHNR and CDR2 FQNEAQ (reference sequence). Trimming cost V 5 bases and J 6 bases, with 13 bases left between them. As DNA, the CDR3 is TGTGCCAGCAGCGAAGGGCCAACCTCTGAAGCTTTCTTT. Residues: CASSEGPTSEAFF.

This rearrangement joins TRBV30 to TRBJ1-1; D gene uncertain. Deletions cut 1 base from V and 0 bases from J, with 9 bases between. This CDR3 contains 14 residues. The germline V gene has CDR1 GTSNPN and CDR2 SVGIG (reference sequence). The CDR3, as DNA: TGTGCCTGGAGTGAGGTAAACATGAACACTGAAGCTTTCTTT. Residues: CAWSEVNMNTEAFF. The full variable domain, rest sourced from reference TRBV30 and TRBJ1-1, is SQTIHQWPATLVQPVGSPLSLECTVEGTSNPNLYWYRQAAGRGLQLLFYSVGIGQISSEVPQNLSASRPQDRQFILSSKKLLLSDSGFYLCAWSEVNMNTEAFFGQGTRLTVV.

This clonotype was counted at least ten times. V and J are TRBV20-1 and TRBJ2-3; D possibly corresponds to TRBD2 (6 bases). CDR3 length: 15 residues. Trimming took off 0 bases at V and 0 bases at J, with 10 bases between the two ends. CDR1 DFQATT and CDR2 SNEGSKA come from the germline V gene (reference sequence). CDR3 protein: CSARDLGGSTDTQYF. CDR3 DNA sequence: TGCAGTGCTAGAGACCTCGGGGGAAGCACAGATACGCAGTATTTT.

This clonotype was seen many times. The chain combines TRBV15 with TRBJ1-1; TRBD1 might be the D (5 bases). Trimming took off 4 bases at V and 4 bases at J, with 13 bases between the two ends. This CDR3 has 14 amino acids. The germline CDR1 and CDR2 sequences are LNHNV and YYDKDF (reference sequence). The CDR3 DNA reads TGTGCCACCAGCACCGGGGGAGTGGGCACTGAAGCTTTCTTT. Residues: CATSTGGVGTEAFF. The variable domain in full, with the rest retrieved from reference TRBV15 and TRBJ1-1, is DAMVIQNPRYQVTQFGKPVTLSCSQTLNHNVMYWYQQKSSQAPKLLFHYYDKDFNNEADTPDNFQSRRPNTSFCFLDIRSPGLGDTAMYLCATSTGGVGTEAFFGQGTRLTVV.

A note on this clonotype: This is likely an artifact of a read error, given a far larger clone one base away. CDR3 sequence: CASSLGPPRDGQYF. In nucleotides, the CDR3 is TGTGCCAGCAGCTTAGGACCCCCAAGGGACGGGCAGTACTTC. This chain links TRBV7-9 with TRBJ2-7, with D perhaps given as TRBD1 or TRBD2 (5 bases each). With 1 base removed from V and 9 bases from J, the gap between germline ends came to 16 bases. CDR3 length: 14 residues. The germline CDR1 and CDR2 sequences are SEHNR and FQNEAQ (reference sequence).

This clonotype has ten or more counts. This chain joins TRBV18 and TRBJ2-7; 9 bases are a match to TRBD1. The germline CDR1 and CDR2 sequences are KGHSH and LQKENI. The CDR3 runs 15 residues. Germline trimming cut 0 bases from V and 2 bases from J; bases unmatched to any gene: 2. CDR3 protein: CASSPPRTGAYEQYF. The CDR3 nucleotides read TGTGCCAGCTCACCACCCAGGACAGGGGCCTACGAGCAGTACTTC.

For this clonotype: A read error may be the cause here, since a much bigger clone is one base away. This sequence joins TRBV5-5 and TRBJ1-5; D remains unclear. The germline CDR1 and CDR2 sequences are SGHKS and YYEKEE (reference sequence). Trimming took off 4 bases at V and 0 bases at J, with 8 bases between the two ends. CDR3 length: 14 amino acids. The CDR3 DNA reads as TGTGCCAGCAGCGGCCGGGATAGCAATCAGCCCCAGCATTTT. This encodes CASSGRDSNQPQHF.

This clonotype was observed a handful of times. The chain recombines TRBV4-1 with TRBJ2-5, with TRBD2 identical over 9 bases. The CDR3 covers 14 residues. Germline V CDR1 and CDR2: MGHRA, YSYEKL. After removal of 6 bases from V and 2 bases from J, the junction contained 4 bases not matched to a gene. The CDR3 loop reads CASRVAGGQETQYF. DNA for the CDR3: TGCGCCAGCAGGGTGGCGGGGGGGCAAGAGACCCAGTACTTC.

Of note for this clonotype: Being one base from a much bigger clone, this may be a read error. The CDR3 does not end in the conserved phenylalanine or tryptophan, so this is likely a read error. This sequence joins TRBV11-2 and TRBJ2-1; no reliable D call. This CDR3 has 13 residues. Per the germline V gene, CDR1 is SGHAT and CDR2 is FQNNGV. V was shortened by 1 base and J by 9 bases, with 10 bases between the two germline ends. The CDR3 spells CASSLVRRGEQFV. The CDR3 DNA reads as TGTGCCAGCAGCTTAGTTAGGAGAGGTGAGCAGTTCGTC.

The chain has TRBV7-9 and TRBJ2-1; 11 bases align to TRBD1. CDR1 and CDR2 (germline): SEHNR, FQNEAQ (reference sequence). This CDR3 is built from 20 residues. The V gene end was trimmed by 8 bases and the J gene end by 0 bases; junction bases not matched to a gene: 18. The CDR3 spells CASSPGTGQGARSSYNEQFF. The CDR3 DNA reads TGTGCCAGCTCACCGGGGACCGGACAGGGGGCCCGAAGCTCCTACAATGAGCAGTTCTTC.

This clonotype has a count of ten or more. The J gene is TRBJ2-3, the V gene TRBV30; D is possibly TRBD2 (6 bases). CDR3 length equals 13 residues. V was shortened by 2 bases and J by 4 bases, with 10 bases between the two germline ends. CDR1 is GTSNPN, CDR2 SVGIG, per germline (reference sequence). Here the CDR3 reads CAWSTLAADTQYF. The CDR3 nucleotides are TGTGCCTGGAGTACACTAGCCGCAGATACGCAGTATTTT.

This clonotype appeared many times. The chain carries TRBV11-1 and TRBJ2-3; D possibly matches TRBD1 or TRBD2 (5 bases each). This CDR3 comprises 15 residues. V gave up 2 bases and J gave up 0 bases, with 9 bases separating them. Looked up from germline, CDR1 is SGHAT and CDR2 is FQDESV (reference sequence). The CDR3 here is CASSLLGVSTDTQYF. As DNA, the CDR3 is TGTGCCAGCAGCTTACTGGGGGTGAGCACAGATACGCAGTATTTT.

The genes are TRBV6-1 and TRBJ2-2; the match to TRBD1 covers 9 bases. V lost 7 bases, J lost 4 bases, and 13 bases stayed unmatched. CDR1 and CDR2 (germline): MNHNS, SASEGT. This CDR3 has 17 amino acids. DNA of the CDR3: TGTGCCAGCATACTCCGAGGACAGGGGAGGTCCACCGGGGAGCTGTTTTTT. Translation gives CASILRGQGRSTGELFF.

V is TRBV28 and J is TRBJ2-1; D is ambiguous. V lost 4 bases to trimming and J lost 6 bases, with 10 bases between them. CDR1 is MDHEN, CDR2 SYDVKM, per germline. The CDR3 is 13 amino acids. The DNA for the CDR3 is TGTGCCAGCAGTTCCACAAGGTCCAATGAGCAGTTCTTC. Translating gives CASSSTRSNEQFF.

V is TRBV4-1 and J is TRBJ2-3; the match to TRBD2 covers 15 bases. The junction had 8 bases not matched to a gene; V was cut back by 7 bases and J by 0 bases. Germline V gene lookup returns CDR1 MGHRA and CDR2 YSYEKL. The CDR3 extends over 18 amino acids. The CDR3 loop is CASTRTSGGDASTDTQYF. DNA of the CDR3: TGCGCCAGCACCAGGACTAGCGGGGGGGATGCTAGCACAGATACGCAGTATTTT.

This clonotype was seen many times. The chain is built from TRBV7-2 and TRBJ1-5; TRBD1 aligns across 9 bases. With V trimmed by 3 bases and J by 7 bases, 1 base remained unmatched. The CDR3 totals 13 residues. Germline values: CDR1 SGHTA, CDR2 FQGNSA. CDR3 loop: CASSLDRGQPQHF. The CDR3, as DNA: TGTGCCAGCAGCTTGGACAGGGGACAGCCCCAGCATTTT.

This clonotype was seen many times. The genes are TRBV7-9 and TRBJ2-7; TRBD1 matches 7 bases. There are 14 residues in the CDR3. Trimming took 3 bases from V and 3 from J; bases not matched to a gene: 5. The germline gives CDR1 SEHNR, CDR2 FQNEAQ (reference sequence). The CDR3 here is CASSLTGPGYEQYF. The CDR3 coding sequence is TGTGCCAGCAGCTTGACAGGGCCGGGCTACGAGCAGTACTTC.

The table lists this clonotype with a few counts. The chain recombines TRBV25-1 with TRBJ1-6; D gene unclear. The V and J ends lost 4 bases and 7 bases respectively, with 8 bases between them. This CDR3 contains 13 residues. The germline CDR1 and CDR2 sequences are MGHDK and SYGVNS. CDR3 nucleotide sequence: TGTGCCAGCAGTGGGTCCAGGAATTCACCCCTCCACTTT. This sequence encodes CASSGSRNSPLHF.

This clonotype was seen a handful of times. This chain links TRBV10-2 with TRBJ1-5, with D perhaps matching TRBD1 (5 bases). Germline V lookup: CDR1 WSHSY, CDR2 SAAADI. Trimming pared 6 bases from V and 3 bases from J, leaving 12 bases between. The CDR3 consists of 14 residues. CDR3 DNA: TGCGCCAGCAGACTCGACAGCTCCAATCAGCCCCAGCATTTT. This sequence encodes CASRLDSSNQPQHF.

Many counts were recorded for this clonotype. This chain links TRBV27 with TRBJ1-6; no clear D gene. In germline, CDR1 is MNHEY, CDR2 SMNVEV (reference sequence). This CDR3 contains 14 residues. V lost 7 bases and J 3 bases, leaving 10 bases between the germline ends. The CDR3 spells CASKRTDYNSPLHF. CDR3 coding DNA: TGTGCCAGCAAACGGACTGACTATAATTCACCCCTCCACTTT.

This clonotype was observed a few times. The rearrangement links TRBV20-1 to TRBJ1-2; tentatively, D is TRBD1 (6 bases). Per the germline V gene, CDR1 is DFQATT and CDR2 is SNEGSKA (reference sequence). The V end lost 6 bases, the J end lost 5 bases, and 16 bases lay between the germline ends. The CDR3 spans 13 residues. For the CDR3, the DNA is TGCAGTGCCCCGGACAGTGGATCGTATGGCTACACCTTC. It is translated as CSAPDSGSYGYTF.

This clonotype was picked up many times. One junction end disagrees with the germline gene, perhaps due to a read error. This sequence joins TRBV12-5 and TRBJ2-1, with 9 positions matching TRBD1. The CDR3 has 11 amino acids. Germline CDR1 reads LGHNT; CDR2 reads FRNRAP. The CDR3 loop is CASGLMGQGVF. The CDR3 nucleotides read TGTGCTAGTGGTTTGATGGGACAGGGTGTCTTC.

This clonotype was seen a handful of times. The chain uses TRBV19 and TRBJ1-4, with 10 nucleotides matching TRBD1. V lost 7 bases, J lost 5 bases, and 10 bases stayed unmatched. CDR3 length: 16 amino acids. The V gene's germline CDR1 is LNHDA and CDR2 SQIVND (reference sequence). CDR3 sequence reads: CASIPGQGYSNEKLFF. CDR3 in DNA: TGTGCCAGTATCCCGGGACAGGGGTACTCGAATGAAAAACTGTTTTTT.

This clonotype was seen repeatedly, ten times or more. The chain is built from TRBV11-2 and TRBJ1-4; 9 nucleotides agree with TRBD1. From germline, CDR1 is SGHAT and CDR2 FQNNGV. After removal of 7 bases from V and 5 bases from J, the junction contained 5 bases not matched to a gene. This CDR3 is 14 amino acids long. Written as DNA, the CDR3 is TGTGCCAGCAAGGTGACAGGGGGGAATGAAAAACTGTTTTTT. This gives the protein CASKVTGGNEKLFF.